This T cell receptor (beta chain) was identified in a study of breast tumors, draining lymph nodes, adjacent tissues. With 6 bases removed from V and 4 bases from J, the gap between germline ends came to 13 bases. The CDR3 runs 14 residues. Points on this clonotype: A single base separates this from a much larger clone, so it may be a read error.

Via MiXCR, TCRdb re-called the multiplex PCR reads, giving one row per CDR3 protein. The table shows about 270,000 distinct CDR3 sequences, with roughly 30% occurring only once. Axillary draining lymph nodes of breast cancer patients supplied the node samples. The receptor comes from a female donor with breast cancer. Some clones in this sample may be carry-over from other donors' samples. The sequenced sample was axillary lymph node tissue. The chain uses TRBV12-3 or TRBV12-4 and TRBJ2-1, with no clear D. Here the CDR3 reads CASRTLEWYNEQFF. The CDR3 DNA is TGTGCCAGCAGGACCCTCGAGTGGTACAATGAGCAGTTCTTC.